This entry describes one TCR beta chain. As yet, its antigen is unknown. RNA was extracted and reverse transcribed into cDNA as the sequencing template. Clones were read by immunoSEQ multiplex PCR, and TCRdb kept only the in-frame ones, dropping some. This repertoire shows approximately 200,000 clones, roughly three fifths found once; its top ten account for about 3%. This specimen belongs to a study of CD8+ T cells in alopecia areata. CDR3 length equals 14 residues. The ends were cut back, 3 bases at V and 0 bases at J, with 8 bases in the middle. Germline lookup yields CDR1 SGHAT and CDR2 FQNNGV. Notes on the study in general: Numerous expanded lesional clones remained in scalp and blood during tofacitinib.

Treatment given: oral pan-JAK inhibitor, 5-10 mg twice daily. This clonotype originated in a human donor with alopecia areata. This rearrangement joins TRBV11-2 to TRBJ1-1, with no clear D. Sequences were derived from CD4+ T cells sorted from blood, sampled at week 4, from a patient treated with tofacitinib. CDR3 region: CASSLVSLNTEAFF. The CDR3 DNA reads as TGTGCCAGCAGCTTGGTCAGTTTGAACACTGAAGCTTTCTTT.